The present entry profiles one TCR beta chain with its context. Antigen: not known. This entry comes from a study of cytomegalovirus exposure and HLA in healthy donors. Background on the study: About 80 million unique TCR sequences came from HLA-typed donors in an early release.

Deletions cut 2 bases from V and 4 bases from J, with 15 bases between. Germline CDR1 is MNHNY and CDR2 is SVGAGI (reference sequence). The CDR3 spans 15 residues. PCR primers comprised 60 Vbeta and 13 Jbeta primers. Sequencing used immunoSEQ multiplex PCR; TCRdb keeps in-frame clones, though not all of them. Of some 190,000 clones listed, approximately 87% are singletons. General study results and limits: In a later analysis, at a false discovery rate of 0.05, under 20,000 TCR beta sequences were associated with HLA alleles. Altogether, about 160 TCR beta chains were recorded as cytomegalovirus-associated.

The chain employs TRBV6-6 and TRBJ2-7, with a possible D match to TRBD1 (5 bases). The sample comprised PBMCs. This receptor was obtained from a man aged 30 to 45 in good health and CMV-seronegative. The CDR3 bases are TGTGCCAGCAGTTACATTACAGGTCCTAAATACGAGCAGTACTTC. Amino acid sequence: CASSYITGPKYEQYF.